The text below deals with one TCR beta chain. The antigen this receptor binds is unknown. Per-nucleotide qualities are absent, and no much larger clonotype sits a single base away. The data originate from a study of T-cell memory formation after mild COVID-19 (dated by TCRdb to the early 2020s). Background on the whole study: TCR sequence clusters from the two donors were largely donor specific. In two donors, T-cell clones that expanded and contracted after mild COVID-19 were tracked by sequencing TCRalpha and TCRbeta repertoires over time. The cohort was made up of two young adult volunteers, one female and one male, who were previously healthy. What the work shows at the level of the full study, not this receptor alone: Only a couple of mild cases were covered by the study, and larger cohorts that include severe cases with pre-infection samples were considered necessary. Balanced CD4/CD8 phenotypes were observed for clones contracting from day 15 to 85, whereas a bias towards CD4+ was observed for a second wave of clones expanding from day 15 to 37. Contracting CD4+ clones were found mainly in CM and EM memory subsets, while CD8+ clones were enriched in EMRA. The detection of some responding clones in pre-infection memory suggests that pre-existing cross-reactive memory T cells joined the SARS-CoV-2 response. Whether the second-wave clones peaking on day 37 were SARS-CoV-2 specific was not confirmed.

The reads were generated on an Illumina NovaSeq 6000. TCRalpha and TCRbeta cDNA libraries were constructed by 5'RACE with constant-segment primers, with sample barcodes and unique molecular identifiers being introduced. RNA was extracted from every sample with Trizol reagent. Libraries were amplified in two PCR steps, with a second sample barcode and Illumina TruSeq adapters added in the second step. Sequencing of libraries was performed on an Illumina NovaSeq with 2 x 150 bp paired-end reads. Turning to the authors' computational methods: Demultiplexing of reads and collapsing into UMI-guided consensus sequences were performed with migec v1.2.7. Using mixcr v2.1.11, UMI consensuses were aligned to TRA and TRB V and J templates and then assembled into clonotypes. Clonotypes were classified as expanded or contracted when called significant by both edgeR and NoisET, with noise models trained on biological replicates. edgeR calls used a false discovery rate-adjusted p below 0.01 and a log2 fold-change threshold of 1. As an exploratory analysis of dynamics, max-normalized trajectories of the 1000 most abundant clonotypes were examined by PCA with hierarchical clustering. Each responding clone was given a CD4 or CD8 phenotype based on the CD4+ and CD8+ repertoires, which had been sequenced separately. In-frame beta chains were kept once TCRdb had trimmed the public reads at Q25 with fastp and called clones with MiXCR. Every distinct CDR3 protein forms one entry, paired with its most common genes and DNA. TCRdb assigned the V and J calls; the authors' analysis was not used. The sample contains 280,000 or so distinct CDR3 sequences, under 20% of them found a single time. The ten largest clones add up to about 21% of the sample.

From the cysteine up to the phenylalanine, the CDR3 has a length of 19 residues. Only the CDR3 DNA is retained, 57 bases long and in frame from the first base. Between the V and J ends, shortened by 0 bases and 4 bases respectively, the junction contains 19 bases. Taken from the germline V gene, the CDR1 and CDR2 loops are LGHNA and YSLEER. Ficoll-Paque density gradient centrifugation was the method used to isolate PBMCs. Input material: PBMCs or a T cell subset sorted from them (not recorded which). The TCR originated in a man in his late teens or twenties who had mild COVID-19 (a few samples of this study predate the infection). The sample titles of this study are shuffled in the database, so cell type and time point are left out; the donor was told from shared clones. This chain is built from TRBV4-3 and TRBJ1-6; the D gene is possibly TRBD1, with 6 bases matching. The CDR3 protein is CASSQDAGRPGTYNSPLHF. The nucleotide sequence reads as follows: TGCGCCAGCAGCCAAGACGCGGGGCGGCCAGGGACATATAATTCACCCCTCCACTTT.